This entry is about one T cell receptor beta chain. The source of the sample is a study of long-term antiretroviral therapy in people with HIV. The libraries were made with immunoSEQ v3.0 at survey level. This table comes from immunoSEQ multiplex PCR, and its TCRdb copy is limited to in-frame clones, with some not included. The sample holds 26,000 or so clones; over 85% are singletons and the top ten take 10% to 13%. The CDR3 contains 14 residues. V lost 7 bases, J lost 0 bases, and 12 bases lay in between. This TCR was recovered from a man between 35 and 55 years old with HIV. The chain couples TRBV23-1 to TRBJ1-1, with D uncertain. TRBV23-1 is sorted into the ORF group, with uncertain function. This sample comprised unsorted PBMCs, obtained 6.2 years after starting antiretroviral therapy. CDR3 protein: CASTWEVVNTEAFF. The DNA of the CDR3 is TGCGCCAGCACCTGGGAGGTCGTGAACACTGAAGCTTTCTTT.